The subject of this entry is one T cell receptor (beta chain). In germline, CDR1 is MDHEN, CDR2 SYDVKM. This CDR3 is built from 14 residues. V was shortened by 7 bases and J by 4 bases, with 16 bases between the two germline ends. The data originate from a study of blood T cell repertoires in COVID-19. Study-level background: PBMCs, B-cell-depleted T cells, or T cells provided the cDNA or gDNA that made up the material.

As processed by the authors: Reference gene primer amplification gave nucleated cell count estimates. Profiling relied on immunoSEQ multiplex PCR, and the TCRdb table lists in-frame clones only, not all of them. That table furnishes V, J and clone size, whereas the DNA furnished D and trimming. The sample lists 400,000 or so clones, 70% to 90% occurring once. This chain links TRBV28 with TRBJ1-1; weak D call: TRBD1 (6 bases). The receptor was derived from a man between 35 and 55 years old in a cohort exposed to, infected with or recovered from COVID-19 (not recorded which). The sample comprised PBMCs or T cells enriched from blood (not recorded which). CDR3 DNA: TGTGCCAGCACCGAGGGTCAGGGGACCACTGAAGCTTTCTTT. This sequence encodes CASTEGQGTTEAFF.